The rows below give T cell receptor beta chains drawn from one sample of a study of T cell responses to AZD1222 COVID-19 vaccine. Only in-frame clones appear in the TCRdb table, and some are missing; sequencing was by immunoSEQ multiplex PCR. The table includes about 89,000 clones, approximately 91% detected once. The starting material was peripheral blood, obtained 28 days after the second AZD1222 dose. All receptors come from an adult who received the AZD1222 COVID-19 vaccine. Each CDR3 is given with its conserved first and last residue. D genes are given only for firm matches. Clone size is shown for a subset of rows, as once, few, many or a class of expanded clone.

d_gene	j_gene	abundance	v_gene	CDR3nt	CDR3aa
-	TRBJ2-5	-	TRBV7-3	TGTGCCAGCAGCCCCCAGGGATTACAAGAGACCCAGTACTTC	CASSPQGLQETQYF
TRBD2	TRBJ2-7	once	TRBV7-2	TGTGCCAGCAGTCCTACTAGCGGGGAGCTCTACGAGCAGTACTTC	CASSPTSGELYEQYF
-	TRBJ1-1	-	TRBV5-1	TGCGCCAGCAGCCTAAGGGGAACTGAAGCTTTCTTT	CASSLRGTEAFF
TRBD1	TRBJ1-1	-	TRBV7-3	TGTGCCAGTAACAGGGGGACCACTGAAGCTTTCTTT	CASNRGTTEAFF
-	TRBJ1-1	-	TRBV28	TGTGCCAGCAGCCAAATGGGGACTGAAGCTTTCTTT	CASSQMGTEAFF
-	TRBJ2-1	-	TRBV7-3	TGTGCCAGCAGCTCCGAACAGGGTCCCTACAATGAGCAGTTCTTC	CASSSEQGPYNEQFF
-	TRBJ1-5	once	TRBV12-3/TRBV12-4	TGTGCCAGCGGGTGGGCTCAGCCCCAGCATTTT	CASGWAQPQHF
-	TRBJ2-7	-	TRBV7-9	TGTGCCAGCAGCTCGCTGCCACAGGCCTACGAGCAGTACTTC	CASSSLPQAYEQYF
-	TRBJ1-1	-	TRBV7-7	TGTGCTAGCAGCTTAGTTCAGGGAAACACTGAAGCTTTCTTT	CASSLVQGNTEAFF
TRBD1	TRBJ1-6	-	TRBV2	TGTGCCAGCAGTAGATCTTCGGGGACAGTCCTAAATTCACCCCTCCACTTT	CASSRSSGTVLNSPLHF
-	TRBJ1-1	-	TRBV7-9	TGTGCCAGCAGCTTAGACAGGTTGGGCGCTTTCTTT	CASSLDRLGAFF
-	TRBJ1-2	-	TRBV7-9	TGTGCCAGCAGCACACCATTGGGGGGGACGGGAGCGACCGATGGCTACACCTTC	CASSTPLGGTGATDGYTF
TRBD1	TRBJ1-2	-	TRBV6-5	TGTGCCATAACCCACAGGGGGTCTAACTATGGCTACACCTTC	CAITHRGSNYGYTF